In this sample, the clone carrying this T cell receptor (beta chain) turned up a few times. The V gene lost 0 bases and the J gene lost 7 bases, with 9 bases spanning the gap. This CDR3 spans 14 amino acids. In germline, CDR1 is LGHNA, CDR2 YSLEER. The sample comes from a study of regulatory T cells in long-lasting Graves disease. As for the study in general: Less than 3 months of antithyroid drugs had been taken by newly diagnosed Graves' patients.

Time point: newly diagnosed GD, antithyroid drugs for less than 3 months. PBMC RNA served as the TCR library source. Construction of TCR beta libraries relied on iRepertoire HTBI primers and on Arm-PCR targeting CDR3 regions. TCRdb reprocessed the multiplex PCR reads via MiXCR and lists one record per CDR3 protein. Among 350,000 to 450,000 distinct CDR3 sequences, 15% were seen once, and the ten largest hold around 7.6%. This same sample was also taken into another study, of T cells in Graves' hyperthyroidism and ophthalmopathy.

The sequence was obtained from a woman aged 40 to 50 with Graves disease. The sequences come from peripheral blood mononuclear cells (PBMCs), collected at new diagnosis, from a patient treated with antithyroid drugs. The rearrangement uses TRBV4-3 and TRBJ2-2, with a weak D call TRBD2 (6 bases). The chain's CDR3 is CASSQDRGIGELFF. The CDR3 DNA is TGCGCCAGCAGCCAAGATCGCGGGATCGGGGAGCTGTTTTTT.